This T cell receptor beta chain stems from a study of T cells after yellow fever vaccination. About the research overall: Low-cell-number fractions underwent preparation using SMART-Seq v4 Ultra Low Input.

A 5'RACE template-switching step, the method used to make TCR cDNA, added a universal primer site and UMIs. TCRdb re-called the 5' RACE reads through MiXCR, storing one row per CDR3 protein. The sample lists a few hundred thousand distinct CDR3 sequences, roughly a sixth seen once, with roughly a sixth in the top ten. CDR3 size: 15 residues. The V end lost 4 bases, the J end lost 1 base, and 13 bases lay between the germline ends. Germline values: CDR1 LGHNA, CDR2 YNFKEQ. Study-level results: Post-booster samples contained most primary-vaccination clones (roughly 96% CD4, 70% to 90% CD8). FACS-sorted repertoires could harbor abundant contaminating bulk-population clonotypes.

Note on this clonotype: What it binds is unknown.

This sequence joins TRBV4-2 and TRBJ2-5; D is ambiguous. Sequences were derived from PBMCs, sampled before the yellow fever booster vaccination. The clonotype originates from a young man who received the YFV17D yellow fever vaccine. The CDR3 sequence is CASSPLRASQETQYF. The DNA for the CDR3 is TGTGCCAGCAGCCCACTGAGAGCGAGCCAAGAGACCCAGTACTTC.